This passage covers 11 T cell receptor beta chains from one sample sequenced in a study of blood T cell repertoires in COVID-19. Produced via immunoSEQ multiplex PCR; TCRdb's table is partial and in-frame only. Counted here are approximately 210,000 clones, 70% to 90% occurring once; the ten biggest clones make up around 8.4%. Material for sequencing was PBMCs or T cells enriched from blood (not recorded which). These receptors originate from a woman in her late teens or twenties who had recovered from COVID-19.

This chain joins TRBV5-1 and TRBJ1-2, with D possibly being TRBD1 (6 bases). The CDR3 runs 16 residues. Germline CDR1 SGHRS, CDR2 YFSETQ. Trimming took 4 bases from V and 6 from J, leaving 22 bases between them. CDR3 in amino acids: CASSHGQLNGGDGYTF. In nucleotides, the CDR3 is TGCGCCAGCAGCCACGGACAGCTTAACGGGGGGGATGGCTACACCTTC.

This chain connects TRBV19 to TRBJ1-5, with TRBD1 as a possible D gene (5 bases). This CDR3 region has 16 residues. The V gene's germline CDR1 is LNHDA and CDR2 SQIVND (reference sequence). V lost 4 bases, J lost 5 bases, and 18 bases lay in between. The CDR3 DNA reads TGTGCCAGTAGTACCTACGGAGGGGCCCAATATCAGCCCCAGCATTTT. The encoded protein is CASSTYGGAQYQPQHF. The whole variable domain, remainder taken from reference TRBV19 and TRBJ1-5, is DGGITQSPKYLFRKEGQNVTLSCEQNLNHDAMYWYRQDPGQGLRLIYYSQIVNDFQKGDIAEGYSVSREKKESFPLTVTSAQKNPTAFYLCASSTYGGAQYQPQHFGDGTRLSIL.

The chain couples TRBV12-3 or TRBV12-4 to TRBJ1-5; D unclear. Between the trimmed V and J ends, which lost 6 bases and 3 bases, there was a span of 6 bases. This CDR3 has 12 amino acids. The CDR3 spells CASSYANQPQHF. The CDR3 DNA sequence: TGTGCCAGCAGCTACGCCAATCAGCCCCAGCATTTT.

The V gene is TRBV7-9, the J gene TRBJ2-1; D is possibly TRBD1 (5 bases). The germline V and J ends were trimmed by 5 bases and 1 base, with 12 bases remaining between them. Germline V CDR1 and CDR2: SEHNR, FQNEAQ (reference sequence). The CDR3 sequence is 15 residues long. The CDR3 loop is CASSISDTSYNEQFF. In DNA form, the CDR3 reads TGTGCCAGCAGCATCTCGGACACTTCCTACAATGAGCAGTTCTTC.

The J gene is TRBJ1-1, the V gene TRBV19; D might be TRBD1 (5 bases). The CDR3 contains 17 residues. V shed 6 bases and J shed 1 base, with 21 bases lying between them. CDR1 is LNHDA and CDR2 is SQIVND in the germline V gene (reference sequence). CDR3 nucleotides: TGTGCCAGTAGACAGAGAACGACAGACCCTGCGAACACTGAAGCTTTCTTT. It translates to CASRQRTTDPANTEAFF.

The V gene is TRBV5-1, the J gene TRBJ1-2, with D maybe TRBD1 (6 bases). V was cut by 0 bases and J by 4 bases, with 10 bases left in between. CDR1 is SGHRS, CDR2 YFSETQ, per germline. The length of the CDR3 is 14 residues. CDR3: CASSLDQGPYGYTF. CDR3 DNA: TGCGCCAGCAGCTTGGATCAGGGGCCCTATGGCTACACCTTC.

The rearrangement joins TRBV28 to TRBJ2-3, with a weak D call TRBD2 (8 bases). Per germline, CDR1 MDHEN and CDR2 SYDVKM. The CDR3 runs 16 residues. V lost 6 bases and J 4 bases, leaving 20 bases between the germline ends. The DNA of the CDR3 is TGTGCCAGCAGCGACCCGGGAGGGGGCGCCCCAGATACGCAGTATTTT. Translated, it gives CASSDPGGGAPDTQYF.

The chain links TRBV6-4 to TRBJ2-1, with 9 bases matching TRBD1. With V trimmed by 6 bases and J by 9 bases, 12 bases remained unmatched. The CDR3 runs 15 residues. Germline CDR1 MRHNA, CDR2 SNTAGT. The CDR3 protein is CASSLEQGAQGEQFF. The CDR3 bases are TGTGCCAGCAGCCTTGAACAGGGGGCGCAGGGTGAGCAGTTCTTC.

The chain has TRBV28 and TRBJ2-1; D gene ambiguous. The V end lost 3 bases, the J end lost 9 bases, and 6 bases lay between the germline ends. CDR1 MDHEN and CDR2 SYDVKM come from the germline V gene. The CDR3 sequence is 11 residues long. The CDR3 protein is CASSFVGEQFF. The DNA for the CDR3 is TGTGCCAGCAGTTTTGTCGGTGAGCAGTTCTTC.

The CDR3 DNA reads as TGTGCCAGCAGCTTATTACTAGCGGGGAATAAAGCCGGGGAGCTGTTTTTT. Protein: CASSLLLAGNKAGELFF. This rearrangement joins TRBV7-9 to TRBJ2-2, with 10 bases that match TRBD2. The CDR3 has 17 amino acids. After removal of 2 bases from V and 6 bases from J, the junction contained 9 bases not matched to a gene. Germline-derived CDR1 and CDR2 are SEHNR and FQNEAQ (reference sequence).

The CDR3 reads CASSQLGDAGGTGQPQHF. CDR3 DNA: TGTGCCAGCAGCCAATTGGGGGACGCAGGGGGAACGGGTCAGCCCCAGCATTTT. The chain couples TRBV5-6 to TRBJ1-5; 7 nucleotides align to TRBD1. Trimming at V came to 4 bases and at J to 6 bases, leaving 19 bases not matched to a gene. Germline V gives CDR1 SGHDT, CDR2 YYEEEE. The CDR3 extends over 18 amino acids.